This passage covers 19 T cell receptor beta chains from one sample sequenced in a study of sequential checkpoint blockade in melanoma. Regarding treatment: randomized to nivolumab then ipilimumab (arm A) or the reverse (arm B). Only in-frame clones appear in the TCRdb table, and some are missing; sequencing was by immunoSEQ multiplex PCR. The table shows around 6,400 clones, with more than 20% occurring only once. Sequences were derived from tumor tissue (inferred from file names), sampled from a patient given nivolumab and ipilimumab in sequence. Receptors originate from a human donor with melanoma.

This clone was observed a handful of times. CDR3 bases: TGTGCCAGCAGTCCACCTAAGGGCCGGGAACCTGAAGCTTTCTTT. Protein product: CASSPPKGREPEAFF. V is TRBV28 and J is TRBJ1-1; D unresolved. Germline CDR1 is MDHEN and CDR2 is SYDVKM. The CDR3 is made up of 15 amino acids. V lost 5 bases and J 6 bases, leaving 19 bases between the germline ends.

This clone was observed at least ten times. The chain recombines TRBV6-8 with TRBJ2-1; TRBD2 agrees at 7 bases. CDR3 size: 15 residues. The germline V gene has CDR1 MNHGY and CDR2 SAAAGT. V trimming: 7 bases; J trimming: 6 bases; junction bases outside the gene matches: 12. For the CDR3, the DNA is TGTGCCAGCAACCCCGCCCCGGGAGGAATCAATGAGCAGTTCTTC. This encodes CASNPAPGGINEQFF.

This clone has a count of ten or more. The chain recombines TRBV11-3 with TRBJ2-7, with 9 positions matching TRBD1. Per the germline V gene, CDR1 is SGHNT and CDR2 is YENEEA. CDR3 length equals 15 residues. J lost 3 bases, V lost 5 bases, and 8 bases had no gene match. CDR3 bases: TGTGCCAGCAGCCTACCGGGACAGGGTATCTACGAGCAGTACTTC. This gives the protein CASSLPGQGIYEQYF.

The rearrangement links TRBV11-3 to TRBJ1-3; D is uncertain. CDR1 and CDR2 from the germline V gene are SGHNT and YENEEA. The CDR3 runs 15 residues. Trimming stripped 5 bases from V and 0 bases from J, with 11 bases between. In DNA form, the CDR3 reads TGTGCCAGCAGCCCCGACGGGTCCTCTGGAAACACCATATATTTT. This codes for CASSPDGSSGNTIYF.

The CDR3 sequence is CAWNREHGYTF. CDR3 bases: TGTGCCTGGAACCGGGAGCATGGCTACACCTTC. This rearrangement joins TRBV30 to TRBJ1-2; D not resolved. Germline V gene lookup returns CDR1 GTSNPN and CDR2 SVGIG (reference sequence). This CDR3 comprises 11 residues. Trimming took off 4 bases at V and 6 bases at J, with 9 bases between the two ends.

V gene TRBV6-8 combines with J gene TRBJ2-3; 9 bases map to TRBD2. The V and J ends lost 0 bases and 5 bases, in that order; junction bases with no gene match: 6. This CDR3 has 16 amino acids. From germline, CDR1 is MNHGY and CDR2 SAAAGT. The DNA of the CDR3 is TGTGCCAGCAGTTACTCGAGACTAGCGGACCTAGATACGCAGTATTTT. This codes for CASSYSRLADLDTQYF.

This clone is deemed medium-sized. The chain employs TRBV11-3 and TRBJ2-7, with TRBD1 matching 12 bases. The CDR3 has 18 residues. V was pared by 5 bases and J by 0 bases, with 11 bases of the junction left unmatched. The germline V gene encodes CDR1 SGHNT and CDR2 YENEEA. CDR3 sequence: CASSLRDRGQGSSYEQYF. In nucleotides, the CDR3 is TGTGCCAGCAGCCTCCGGGACAGGGGGCAAGGTAGCTCCTACGAGCAGTACTTC.

This clone is large. The chain links TRBV6-8 to TRBJ1-4; D possibly corresponds to TRBD1 (5 bases). Trimming took 1 base from V and 5 from J, leaving 8 bases between them. CDR3 size: 14 residues. Germline values: CDR1 MNHGY, CDR2 SAAAGT. In DNA form, the CDR3 reads TGTGCCAGCAGTTACTTGGGGGGGAATGAAAAACTGTTTTTT. It is translated as CASSYLGGNEKLFF.

This clone was counted ten times or more. The genes are TRBV11-3 and TRBJ2-7, with 8 bases aligning to TRBD2. CDR3 length: 16 residues. V gave up 1 base and J gave up 7 bases; unmatched junction bases: 12. Germline lookup yields CDR1 SGHNT and CDR2 YENEEA. The CDR3 sequence: CASSLGFPGGAGEQYF. DNA for the CDR3: TGTGCCAGCAGCTTAGGCTTCCCGGGAGGGGCTGGAGAGCAGTACTTC.

This clone was picked up many times. This chain connects TRBV11-3 to TRBJ2-3; 7 nucleotides agree with TRBD1. J was trimmed by 1 base and V by 6 bases; bases with no gene match: 7. The CDR3 has 15 amino acids. The germline V gene has CDR1 SGHNT and CDR2 YENEEA. CDR3 bases: TGTGCCAGCAGTGAACAGGGGTCGGGCACAGATACGCAGTATTTT. It codes for CASSEQGSGTDTQYF.

This clone was counted ten times or more. The gene calls are TRBV6-8 and TRBJ2-5; 10 bases agree with TRBD2. V gave up 0 bases and J gave up 5 bases; unmatched junction bases: 3. This CDR3 is 15 amino acids long. Germline V gives CDR1 MNHGY, CDR2 SAAAGT. The CDR3 region is CASSYSSGRVETQYF. The CDR3 region has the DNA TGTGCCAGCAGTTACTCAAGCGGGAGGGTGGAGACCCAGTACTTC.

This clone appeared a few times. The chain joins TRBV1 to TRBJ1-2; the table's D call TRBD1 went unverified against the DNA. TRBV1 is an annotated pseudogene. The CDR3 loop spans 15 amino acids. CDR3 in DNA: TGCGCCAGCAGCCAAGTTGATGACAGATACTATGGCTACACCTTC. Its protein is CASSQVDDRYYGYTF.

Sample share makes this clone medium-sized (0.01 to 0.1%). CDR3 in DNA: TGTGCCAGCAGCCCCTGGGGTGCGAACACCGGGGAGCTGTTTTTT. Protein sequence: CASSPWGANTGELFF. V is TRBV9 and J is TRBJ2-2; no clear D. The CDR3 contains 15 residues. Germline CDR1 is SGDLS and CDR2 is YYNGEE. V lost 4 bases and J 0 bases, leaving 10 bases between the germline ends.

This clone came up many times. The chain has TRBV11-3 and TRBJ1-3; 7 bases align to TRBD1. Trimming at V came to 5 bases and at J to 2 bases, leaving 3 bases not matched to a gene. Germline CDR1 reads SGHNT; CDR2 reads YENEEA. The CDR3 runs to 14 residues. The chain's CDR3 is CASSADRAGNTIYF. The CDR3 region has the DNA TGTGCCAGCAGCGCCGACAGGGCTGGAAACACCATATATTTT.

This clone was seen only a few times. The chain joins TRBV11-3 to TRBJ2-2; D perhaps matches TRBD2 (5 bases). The germline V and J ends were trimmed by 4 bases and 1 base, with 7 bases remaining between them. Germline CDR1 reads SGHNT; CDR2 reads YENEEA. CDR3 length equals 14 residues. Written as DNA, the CDR3 is TGTGCCAGCAGCTCACGGGGGAACACCGGGGAGCTGTTTTTT. Translating gives CASSSRGNTGELFF.

This rearrangement joins TRBV19 to TRBJ2-7; D is unclear. CDR1 and CDR2 from the germline V gene are LNHDA and SQIVND (reference sequence). This CDR3 comprises 13 residues. V was shortened by 4 bases and J by 5 bases, with 12 bases between the two germline ends. As DNA, the CDR3 is TGTGCCAGTAGTAGAGCAGGCCTCGACGAGCAGTACTTC. Its translation: CASSRAGLDEQYF.

The gene calls are TRBV11-3 and TRBJ2-7; 9 positions match TRBD2. The CDR3 contains 15 residues. CDR1 is SGHNT and CDR2 is YENEEA in the germline V gene. Unmatched junction bases numbered 3, after V lost 1 base and J lost 2 bases. The CDR3 sequence is CASSLGLAGTYEQYF. The CDR3 nucleotides are TGTGCCAGCAGCTTAGGGCTAGCGGGGACCTACGAGCAGTACTTC.

This clone was seen more than once but under ten times. This chain joins TRBV12-2 and TRBJ2-7; the D call TRBD1 from the table was never checked on the DNA. TRBV12-2 is given as a pseudogene. The CDR3 covers 15 residues. The CDR3: CASRRPGQGTYEQYF. In DNA form, the CDR3 reads TGTGCAAGTCGCCGACCGGGACAGGGAACTTACGAGCAGTACTTC.

This clone has just a few counts. V usage is TRBV6-8 and J usage is TRBJ2-1; D not resolved. Per the germline V gene, CDR1 is MNHGY and CDR2 is SAAAGT. The CDR3 is 13 amino acids. V shed 2 bases and J shed 9 bases, with 11 bases lying between them. This CDR3 reads CASSYKTGLEQFF. For the CDR3, the DNA is TGTGCCAGCAGTTACAAGACGGGCCTTGAGCAGTTCTTC.